A single sample gave rise to the 6 T cell receptor beta chains below, sequenced in a study of OX40 agonist ivuxolimab in advanced cancers. Using immunoSEQ multiplex PCR, the repertoire was profiled, and TCRdb retains in-frame clones only, with some absent. This table has 21,000 or so clones, nearly 80% appearing once. The starting material was CD4+ or CD8+ T cells sorted from blood, obtained in a trial of the OX40 agonist ivuxolimab. The receptors here all came from an adult with an advanced solid tumor such as melanoma, head and neck, liver or kidney cancer.

The chain combines TRBV4-1 with TRBJ2-2; D uncertain. The V and J ends lost 1 base and 4 bases respectively, with 13 bases between them. CDR1 MGHRA and CDR2 YSYEKL come from the germline V gene. The CDR3 is made up of 16 amino acids. CDR3 sequence reads: CASSQVDLFITGELFF. CDR3 DNA sequence: TGCGCCAGCAGCCAAGTTGACTTATTTATCACCGGGGAGCTGTTTTTT.

This rearrangement joins TRBV28 to TRBJ2-6, with D unclear. Germline V gene sequence: CDR1 MDHEN, CDR2 SYDVKM. This CDR3 has 15 residues. Deletions cut 8 bases from V and 0 bases from J, with 11 bases between. The CDR3 protein is CASGAGPSGANVLTF. The CDR3 region has the DNA TGTGCCAGCGGAGCTGGTCCCTCTGGGGCCAACGTCCTGACTTTC.

This clone was observed once. The chain recombines TRBV5-5 with TRBJ2-5; possibly TRBD1 for D (6 bases). This CDR3 spans 14 amino acids. The V gene lost 4 bases and the J gene lost 2 bases, with 12 bases spanning the gap. Germline V gene data show CDR1 as SGHKS and CDR2 as YYEKEE (reference sequence). For the CDR3, the DNA is TGTGCCAGCAGCCCCTGGACAGTACAAGAGACCCAGTACTTC. As protein: CASSPWTVQETQYF.

This clone was counted once. J is TRBJ2-7 and V is TRBV4-1; TRBD1 aligns across 7 bases. Looked up from germline, CDR1 is MGHRA and CDR2 is YSYEKL. Unmatched junction bases numbered 2, after V lost 3 bases and J lost 0 bases. CDR3 length: 14 residues. CDR3 in amino acids: CASSQTGFSYEQYF. In DNA, the CDR3 is TGCGCCAGCAGCCAGACAGGGTTCTCCTACGAGCAGTACTTC.

The chain employs TRBV13 and TRBJ1-1; the D gene is possibly TRBD1 (6 bases). The CDR3 has 15 residues. With 3 bases removed from V and 6 bases from J, the gap between germline ends came to 17 bases. The germline V gene has CDR1 PRHDT and CDR2 FYEKMQ (reference sequence). The CDR3: CASSFGTNRGPEAFF. CDR3 in DNA: TGTGCCAGCAGCTTCGGGACAAACAGAGGCCCTGAAGCTTTCTTT.

This clone was seen only a few times. This chain links TRBV21-1 with TRBJ2-7; TRBD2 is the table's D call, not checked against the DNA. TRBV21-1 is flagged as a pseudogene. The CDR3 runs to 12 residues. The CDR3 sequence is CASWWGGVEQYF. The CDR3 DNA sequence: TGTGCCAGCTGGTGGGGGGGCGTCGAGCAGTACTTC.